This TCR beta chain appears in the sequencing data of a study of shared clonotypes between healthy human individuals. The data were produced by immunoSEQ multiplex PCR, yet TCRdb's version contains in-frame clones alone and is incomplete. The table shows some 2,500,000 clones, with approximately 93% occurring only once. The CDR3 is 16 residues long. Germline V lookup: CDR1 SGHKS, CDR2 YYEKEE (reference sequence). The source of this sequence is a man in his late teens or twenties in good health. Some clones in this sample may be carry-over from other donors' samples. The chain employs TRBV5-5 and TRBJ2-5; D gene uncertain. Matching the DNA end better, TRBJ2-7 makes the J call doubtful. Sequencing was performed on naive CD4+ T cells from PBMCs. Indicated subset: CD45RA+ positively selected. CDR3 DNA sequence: TGTGCCAGCAGCTTGGAGGTGGGTGCGGTAAGCTACGAGCAGTACTTC. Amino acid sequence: CASSLEVGAVSYEQYF.